This T cell receptor (beta chain) was retrieved from a study of T cell changes during pregnancy in multiple sclerosis. Profiling relied on immunoSEQ multiplex PCR, and the TCRdb table lists in-frame clones only, not all of them. The table has about 48,000 clones, over 80% seen once. The germline gives CDR1 SGHRS, CDR2 YFSETQ. V shed 2 bases and J 0 bases; nucleotides not matched to a gene: 4. The CDR3 has 15 amino acids. J is TRBJ2-7 and V is TRBV5-1; 8 bases match TRBD1. Sequences were derived from CD4+ T cells from peripheral blood mononuclear cells, sampled in the second trimester of pregnancy. This clonotype was sampled from a female donor in good health, enrolled as a control in a pregnancy study. The CDR3 DNA is TGCGCCAGCAGCTTTAAGGACAGGGTCTCCTACGAGCAGTACTTC. Translated, it gives CASSFKDRVSYEQYF.